A selection of T cell receptor beta chains follows, all from one sample in a study of response to subunit inactivated influenza vaccine. MiXCR, applied by TCRdb to the RT-PCR reads, yields one record per CDR3 protein. The data show 300,000 to 350,000 distinct CDR3 sequences, roughly 22% seen once. The sequencing used PBMCs from blood, collected approximately 20 months after vaccination. These receptors were obtained from a man aged 45 to 75 who received an inactivated influenza vaccine. Each CDR3 is given with its conserved first and last residue. A clone size is listed for some rows: how often the clone was seen (once, few, many), or a class if it is expanded.

v_call	j_call	clone_size	cdr3_aa
TRBV6-1	TRBJ1-5	-	CASEAGRNQPQHF
TRBV25-1	TRBJ2-3	-	CASRGTARGGMTDTQYF
TRBV9	TRBJ2-1	-	CASSVAGRSSYNEQFF
TRBV3-1	TRBJ1-1	few	CASSQGRGYEAFF
TRBV29-1	TRBJ2-3	-	CSSSFSGSGTDTQYF
TRBV3-1	TRBJ1-5	-	CASSQDSRVQPQHF
TRBV10-3	TRBJ2-3	-	CAISDGRSSTDTQYF
TRBV7-9	TRBJ2-3	few	CASSLGGLSDTQYF
TRBV12-3/TRBV12-4	TRBJ1-1	many	CASTSQANTEAFF
TRBV5-6	TRBJ2-1	-	CASSYGTSYNEQFF
TRBV9	TRBJ2-3	-	CASSVGQGDTQYF
TRBV7-9	TRBJ1-2	few	CASKGEAWPPGYTF
TRBV7-2	TRBJ1-6	few	CASSRINSPLHF
TRBV5-5	TRBJ2-1	few	CASSSTDFSYNEQFF
TRBV7-2	TRBJ2-7	-	CASSLVDAGGGSYEQYF
TRBV4-1	TRBJ2-1	-	CASSHPALAGGGNEQFF
TRBV20-1	TRBJ2-1	many	CSARDRSRSRYNEQFF
TRBV20-1	TRBJ1-2	-	CSAGPGQGRIGYTF
TRBV9	TRBJ2-5	few	CASSVESTEETQYF
TRBV4-2	TRBJ2-1	-	CASSQAGQRAYNEQFF
TRBV3-1	TRBJ1-1	many	CASSRLGTEAFF
TRBV14	TRBJ1-4	many	CASSPRQSTNEKLFF
TRBV12-3/TRBV12-4	TRBJ2-1	-	CASTLAGVNEQFF
TRBV7-9	TRBJ2-4	-	CASSYGTAKNIQYF
TRBV20-1	TRBJ1-1	-	CSVRAASNTEAFF
TRBV20-1	TRBJ1-5	many	CSARDPGENQPQHF
TRBV24-1	TRBJ1-2	-	CATSENREGYTF
TRBV29-1	TRBJ1-2	few	CSVGQDGGYTF
TRBV9	TRBJ1-6	-	CASSEGATSASPLHF
TRBV27	TRBJ1-5	few	CAIPDIRGQVKQPQHF
TRBV9	TRBJ1-1	-	CASRAHEDTEAFF
TRBV6-1	TRBJ1-4	-	CASAGPNEKLFF
TRBV7-2	TRBJ2-3	-	CASSWDGNTQYF
TRBV28	TRBJ1-2	few	CASAGGGNYGYTF
TRBV6-1	TRBJ2-2	few	CASIGLAGGGSTGELFF
TRBV20-1	TRBJ2-1	-	CSARGGGYDEQFF
TRBV27	TRBJ2-7	-	CASSPGLAPTYEQYF
TRBV4-2	TRBJ2-7	-	CASSLRRGDEQYF
TRBV10-3	TRBJ1-1	few	CAAAGVNTEAFF
TRBV6-2/TRBV6-3	TRBJ1-3	-	CASLKDSSGNTIYF
TRBV4-2	TRBJ2-5	-	CASSQDQGPQETQYF
TRBV5-4	TRBJ2-5	-	CASSLEGGRGYETQYF
TRBV10-2	TRBJ1-2	-	CASGGDYGYTF
TRBV20-1	TRBJ1-1	-	CSASSQGAVSEAFF
TRBV4-1	TRBJ2-2	-	CASSQDWRTGELFF